This T cell receptor beta chain was found in a study of monozygotic twins with inflammatory bowel disease. Study-wide findings and caveats: People with IBD had fewer clonotypes in common with others than healthy twins did, especially with disease activity.

The germline V gene encodes CDR1 SGHAT and CDR2 FQDESV (reference sequence). The CDR3 extends over 15 amino acids. Via template switching, UMIs carrying a 6-nucleotide sample barcode were introduced. With the 5' RACE reads reprocessed, TCRdb shows one record per CDR3 protein and no DNA. This sample's table reports around 100,000 distinct CDR3 sequences. Comment on this clonotype: Its specificity is unknown.

The chain links TRBV11-1 to TRBJ2-1; without DNA, the TCRdb call of TRBD1 cannot be checked. Material for sequencing was blood. The sequence came from a human donor with ulcerative colitis or Crohn's disease, or a healthy co-twin of an affected twin (not recorded which). The CDR3 loop reads CASRARGVRYNEQFF.